A selection of T cell receptor beta chains follows, all from one sample in a study of CD8 T cells in Susac syndrome. MiXCR was run by TCRdb on the immunoSEQ multiplex PCR reads, yielding one entry per CDR3 protein. This sample yields roughly 250,000 distinct CDR3 sequences, of which 90% to 97% are seen a single time; 0.1% belongs to the top ten. The sequencing sample was made of CD4+ T cells from PBMCs. The receptors stem from a human donor with Susac syndrome. The CDR3 runs from the conserved cysteine through the conserved F or W. Each record gives: J gene, clone size, V gene, CDR3 length, D gene, CDR3 DNA, CDR3 protein. A D gene is named only where the DNA matches it firmly. A clone size is listed for some rows: how often the clone was seen (once, few, many), or a class if it is expanded.

j_gene: TRBJ1-5
abundance: .
v_gene: TRBV2
len: 14
d_gene: .
CDR3nt: TGTGCCAGCAGCTGGATCACGTTGGATCAGCCCCAGCATTTT
CDR3aa: CASSWITLDQPQHF

j_gene: TRBJ2-3
abundance: .
v_gene: TRBV11-2
len: 15
d_gene: .
CDR3nt: TGTGCCAGCAGCTTAGCGGCGGGACGGGCAGATACGCAGTATTTT
CDR3aa: CASSLAAGRADTQYF

j_gene: TRBJ2-4
abundance: .
v_gene: TRBV20-1
len: 16
d_gene: .
CDR3nt: TGCAGTGCCCCGGGGATGCCCTCACGGGCCAAAAACATTCAGTACTTC
CDR3aa: CSAPGMPSRAKNIQYF

j_gene: TRBJ1-1
abundance: .
v_gene: TRBV24-1
len: 15
d_gene: .
CDR3nt: TGTGCCACCAGTGATGGCGGAGCGCCGAACACTGAAGCTTTCTTT
CDR3aa: CATSDGGAPNTEAFF

j_gene: TRBJ2-7
abundance: .
v_gene: TRBV4-1
len: 18
d_gene: TRBD1
CDR3nt: TGCGCCAGCAGCCGCAGCCAGAGGGGACAGGGGGCCACCTACGAGCAGTACTTC
CDR3aa: CASSRSQRGQGATYEQYF

j_gene: TRBJ1-2
abundance: .
v_gene: TRBV12-3/TRBV12-4
len: 13
d_gene: .
CDR3nt: TGTGCCAGCAGTTTCGACAGGAACTATGGCTACACCTTC
CDR3aa: CASSFDRNYGYTF

j_gene: TRBJ1-2
abundance: .
v_gene: TRBV19
len: 12
d_gene: .
CDR3nt: TGTGCCAGTAGTCCAGTAAACTATGGCTACACCTTC
CDR3aa: CASSPVNYGYTF

j_gene: TRBJ2-4
abundance: .
v_gene: TRBV20-1
len: 15
d_gene: TRBD1
CDR3nt: TGCAGTGCCACTCTTCCGGGACAGGATCTAAGCATTCAGTACTTC
CDR3aa: CSATLPGQDLSIQYF

j_gene: TRBJ2-7
abundance: few
v_gene: TRBV29-1
len: 13
d_gene: .
CDR3nt: TGCAGCGTTGAGGGGGACTTAAGCTACGAGCAGTACTTC
CDR3aa: CSVEGDLSYEQYF

j_gene: TRBJ1-5
abundance: .
v_gene: TRBV20-1
len: 13
d_gene: .
CDR3nt: TGCAGTGCTGAAGGGGCGCAGGGGCAGCCCCAGCATTTT
CDR3aa: CSAEGAQGQPQHF

j_gene: TRBJ2-1
abundance: .
v_gene: TRBV19
len: 16
d_gene: TRBD1
CDR3nt: TGTGCCAGTAGTGTGAGGGGACAGGGTGCCTACAATGAGCAGTTCTTC
CDR3aa: CASSVRGQGAYNEQFF

j_gene: TRBJ1-1
abundance: .
v_gene: TRBV2
len: 12
d_gene: .
CDR3nt: TGTGCCAGCAGTATGGATTTTACTGAAGCTTTCTTT
CDR3aa: CASSMDFTEAFF

j_gene: TRBJ2-1
abundance: .
v_gene: TRBV7-8
len: 14
d_gene: .
CDR3nt: TGTGCCAGCAGCACCCGGTGGACGAGCAATGAGCAGTTCTTC
CDR3aa: CASSTRWTSNEQFF

j_gene: TRBJ1-1
abundance: .
v_gene: TRBV7-9
len: 16
d_gene: TRBD1
CDR3nt: TGTGCCAGCAGCTACATCGTGGGACAGGGGTACACTGAAGCTTTCTTT
CDR3aa: CASSYIVGQGYTEAFF

j_gene: TRBJ1-2
abundance: .
v_gene: TRBV20-1
len: 12
d_gene: .
CDR3nt: TGCAGTGCTAGATCCCTGATCCATGGCTACACCTTC
CDR3aa: CSARSLIHGYTF

j_gene: TRBJ1-5
abundance: .
v_gene: TRBV20-1
len: 13
d_gene: .
CDR3nt: TGCAGTGCTAGGTCCATATGGGGACAGCCCCAGCATTTT
CDR3aa: CSARSIWGQPQHF

j_gene: TRBJ2-5
abundance: .
v_gene: TRBV20-1
len: 14
d_gene: .
CDR3nt: TGCAGTGCTAGAGGGCCCGCCCCGAAAGAGACCCAGTACTTC
CDR3aa: CSARGPAPKETQYF

j_gene: TRBJ2-1
abundance: .
v_gene: TRBV7-2
len: 11
d_gene: TRBD1
CDR3nt: TGTGCCAGCAGCCACCGGGACAGGCTATTCTTC
CDR3aa: CASSHRDRLFF

j_gene: TRBJ2-5
abundance: .
v_gene: TRBV3-1
len: 15
d_gene: TRBD1
CDR3nt: TGTGCCAGCATCTCCGGGGACAGGGTCCAAGAGACCCAGTACTTC
CDR3aa: CASISGDRVQETQYF

j_gene: TRBJ2-5
abundance: .
v_gene: TRBV29-1
len: 16
d_gene: TRBD2
CDR3nt: TGCAGCGGAGCTCCGGGACTAGCGGGAGCGGGGGAGACCCAGTACTTC
CDR3aa: CSGAPGLAGAGETQYF

j_gene: TRBJ2-5
abundance: .
v_gene: TRBV3-1
len: 16
d_gene: TRBD2
CDR3nt: TGTGCCAGCAGCCCGGGACTAGCGGGAGGTGAAGAGACCCAGTACTTC
CDR3aa: CASSPGLAGGEETQYF

j_gene: TRBJ1-5
abundance: .
v_gene: TRBV24-1
len: 14
d_gene: .
CDR3nt: TGTGCCACCAGTGGGGACGAAGATCACCAGCCCCAGCATTTT
CDR3aa: CATSGDEDHQPQHF

j_gene: TRBJ2-3
abundance: .
v_gene: TRBV25-1
len: 17
d_gene: TRBD2
CDR3nt: TGTGCCAGCAGCGTCCTCAAAGCGGGACTATTCACAGATACGCAGTATTTT
CDR3aa: CASSVLKAGLFTDTQYF

j_gene: TRBJ1-5
abundance: .
v_gene: TRBV2
len: 14
d_gene: .
CDR3nt: TGTGCCAGCAGTGGATGGGGGGTCCGACAGCCCCAGCATTTT
CDR3aa: CASSGWGVRQPQHF

j_gene: TRBJ1-1
abundance: .
v_gene: TRBV30
len: 13
d_gene: .
CDR3nt: TGTGCCTGGAGAGAGACGGCATACACTGAAGCTTTCTTT
CDR3aa: CAWRETAYTEAFF

j_gene: TRBJ2-2
abundance: .
v_gene: TRBV7-9
len: 15
d_gene: TRBD2
CDR3nt: TGTGCCAGCAGCCGAGCGGGAGTTGGCACCGGGGAGCTGTTTTTT
CDR3aa: CASSRAGVGTGELFF

j_gene: TRBJ2-5
abundance: few
v_gene: TRBV9
len: 14
d_gene: .
CDR3nt: TGTGCCAGCAGCCCCTCAGGGAGAGGGGAGACCCAGTACTTC
CDR3aa: CASSPSGRGETQYF

j_gene: TRBJ2-1
abundance: .
v_gene: TRBV2
len: 14
d_gene: TRBD1
CDR3nt: TGTGCCAGCCTGTGGGGACAGGGGTACAATGAGCAGTTCTTC
CDR3aa: CASLWGQGYNEQFF

j_gene: TRBJ2-1
abundance: .
v_gene: TRBV25-1
len: 15
d_gene: TRBD1
CDR3nt: TGTGCCAGCAGAGTCGACAGGGTGTCCTACAATGAGCAGTTCTTC
CDR3aa: CASRVDRVSYNEQFF

j_gene: TRBJ2-3
abundance: .
v_gene: TRBV7-2
len: 16
d_gene: TRBD2
CDR3nt: TGTGCCAGCAGCCCCCGGGGGGGCGGAAACCCAGATACGCAGTATTTT
CDR3aa: CASSPRGGGNPDTQYF

j_gene: TRBJ1-2
abundance: once
v_gene: TRBV7-8
len: 15
d_gene: TRBD1
CDR3nt: TGTGCCAGCAGCTTAGGCGGGACAGGGCCATATGGCTACACCTTC
CDR3aa: CASSLGGTGPYGYTF

j_gene: TRBJ2-1
abundance: few
v_gene: TRBV5-1
len: 15
d_gene: .
CDR3nt: TGCGCCAGCAGCTTGGGAGGCGGCGGGGCCAATGAGCAGTTCTTC
CDR3aa: CASSLGGGGANEQFF

j_gene: TRBJ2-7
abundance: .
v_gene: TRBV4-2
len: 17
d_gene: TRBD2
CDR3nt: TGTGCCAGCAGCCAAGGGAGCACTAGCGGGGCAGCCTACGAGCAGTACTTC
CDR3aa: CASSQGSTSGAAYEQYF

j_gene: TRBJ2-7
abundance: .
v_gene: TRBV11-2
len: 14
d_gene: TRBD1
CDR3nt: TGTGCCAGCAGCTTAAATGAGGGGGCGATCGAGCAGTACTTC
CDR3aa: CASSLNEGAIEQYF

j_gene: TRBJ2-7
abundance: .
v_gene: TRBV28
len: 14
d_gene: .
CDR3nt: TGTGCCAGCAGTTTATATTCAGGGCCCTACGAGCAGTACTTC
CDR3aa: CASSLYSGPYEQYF

j_gene: TRBJ1-1
abundance: few
v_gene: TRBV29-1
len: 12
d_gene: .
CDR3nt: TGCAGCGTTGATCAGGGGAACACTGAAGCTTTCTTT
CDR3aa: CSVDQGNTEAFF

j_gene: TRBJ1-1
abundance: .
v_gene: TRBV28
len: 11
d_gene: .
CDR3nt: TGTGCCAGCAGGTTGGAGTACGTAGCTTTCTTT
CDR3aa: CASRLEYVAFF

j_gene: TRBJ1-5
abundance: .
v_gene: TRBV4-1
len: 14
d_gene: .
CDR3nt: TGCGCCAGCAGCCAAGAGCTCCCAAATCAGCCCCAGCATTTT
CDR3aa: CASSQELPNQPQHF

j_gene: TRBJ2-3
abundance: once
v_gene: TRBV27
len: 13
d_gene: TRBD2
CDR3nt: TGTGCCAGCGGGCGGGAGGGCACAGATACGCAGTATTTT
CDR3aa: CASGREGTDTQYF

j_gene: TRBJ2-7
abundance: once
v_gene: TRBV6-5
len: 13
d_gene: .
CDR3nt: TGTGCCAGCAGTTTAGAGACAGGGAGGGATTCGTACTTC
CDR3aa: CASSLETGRDSYF

j_gene: TRBJ1-1
abundance: once
v_gene: TRBV7-2
len: 14
d_gene: TRBD1
CDR3nt: TGTGCCAGCAGCTCACGGACAGGGACAACTGAAGCTTTCTTT
CDR3aa: CASSSRTGTTEAFF

j_gene: TRBJ1-2
abundance: .
v_gene: TRBV4-1
len: 17
d_gene: .
CDR3nt: TGCGCCAGCAGCCAAGACCGGCGCCCCGGAGGGAACTATGGCTACACCTTC
CDR3aa: CASSQDRRPGGNYGYTF

j_gene: TRBJ2-6
abundance: .
v_gene: TRBV5-1
len: 13
d_gene: .
CDR3nt: TGCGCCAGCAGCTTGGTAGGGGCCAACGTCCTGACTTTC
CDR3aa: CASSLVGANVLTF

j_gene: TRBJ2-2
abundance: .
v_gene: TRBV9
len: 17
d_gene: TRBD2
CDR3nt: TGTGCCAGCAGCGTAGACGGACTAGCGGGGAGAGGCGGGGAGCTGTTTTTT
CDR3aa: CASSVDGLAGRGGELFF

j_gene: TRBJ1-3
abundance: .
v_gene: TRBV6-5
len: 15
d_gene: .
CDR3nt: TGTGCCAGCAGTTACAGCGGGGGCAGAAGAAACACCATATATTTT
CDR3aa: CASSYSGGRRNTIYF

j_gene: TRBJ2-1
abundance: .
v_gene: TRBV9
len: 13
d_gene: .
CDR3nt: TGTGCCAGCAGCGTCGATTCCTCGCAGCCAAGGTTCTTC
CDR3aa: CASSVDSSQPRFF

j_gene: TRBJ2-7
abundance: .
v_gene: TRBV20-1
len: 16
d_gene: TRBD1
CDR3nt: TGCAGTGCTAGAAGACAGGGGGCCACCATGGGCTACGAGCAGTACTTC
CDR3aa: CSARRQGATMGYEQYF

j_gene: TRBJ2-3
abundance: .
v_gene: TRBV11-3
len: 14
d_gene: .
CDR3nt: TGTGCCAGCAGCTTGTTCGAGGTCCCAGATACGCAGTATTTT
CDR3aa: CASSLFEVPDTQYF

j_gene: TRBJ1-2
abundance: .
v_gene: TRBV9
len: 13
d_gene: .
CDR3nt: TGTGCCAGCAGCGCCCAGGACGGGTATGGCTACACCTTC
CDR3aa: CASSAQDGYGYTF

j_gene: TRBJ1-2
abundance: .
v_gene: TRBV14
len: 13
d_gene: TRBD1
CDR3nt: TGTGCCAGCAGCCAGACAGGGGCTGGCGGCTACACCTTC
CDR3aa: CASSQTGAGGYTF

j_gene: TRBJ1-3
abundance: once
v_gene: TRBV3-1
len: 11
d_gene: .
CDR3nt: TGTGCCAGCAGCCAGTGGGATGCCCTATATTTT
CDR3aa: CASSQWDALYF

j_gene: TRBJ2-3
abundance: .
v_gene: TRBV29-1
len: 16
d_gene: TRBD2
CDR3nt: TGCAGCGTTGACGGGACTAGCGGGAGGGGAGCAGATACGCAGTATTTT
CDR3aa: CSVDGTSGRGADTQYF

j_gene: TRBJ2-2
abundance: .
v_gene: TRBV28
len: 15
d_gene: .
CDR3nt: TGTGCCAGCATGGGTAGGACAGCCTACACCGGGGAGCTGTTTTTT
CDR3aa: CASMGRTAYTGELFF

j_gene: TRBJ1-4
abundance: .
v_gene: TRBV14
len: 16
d_gene: TRBD1
CDR3nt: TGTGCCAGCAGCCCCAGAAGGGGGCACCGAAATGAAAAACTGTTTTTT
CDR3aa: CASSPRRGHRNEKLFF